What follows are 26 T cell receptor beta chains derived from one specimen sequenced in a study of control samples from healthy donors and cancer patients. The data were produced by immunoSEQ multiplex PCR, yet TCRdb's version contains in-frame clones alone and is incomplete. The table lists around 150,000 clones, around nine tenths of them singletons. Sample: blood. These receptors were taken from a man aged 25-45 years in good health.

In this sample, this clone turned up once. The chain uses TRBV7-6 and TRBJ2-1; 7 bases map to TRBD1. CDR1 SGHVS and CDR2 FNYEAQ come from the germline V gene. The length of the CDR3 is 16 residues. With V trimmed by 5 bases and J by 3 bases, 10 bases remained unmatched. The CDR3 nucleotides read TGTGCCAGCAGCCAAGCCGGGACAGAATACTACAATGAGCAGTTCTTC. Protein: CASSQAGTEYYNEQFF.

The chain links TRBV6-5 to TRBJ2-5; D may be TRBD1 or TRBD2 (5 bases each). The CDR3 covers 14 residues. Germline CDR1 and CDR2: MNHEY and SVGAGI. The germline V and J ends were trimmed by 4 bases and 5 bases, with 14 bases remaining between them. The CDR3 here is CASSFSGLRETQYF. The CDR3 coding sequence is TGTGCCAGCAGTTTTTCGGGGCTTCGGGAGACCCAGTACTTC.

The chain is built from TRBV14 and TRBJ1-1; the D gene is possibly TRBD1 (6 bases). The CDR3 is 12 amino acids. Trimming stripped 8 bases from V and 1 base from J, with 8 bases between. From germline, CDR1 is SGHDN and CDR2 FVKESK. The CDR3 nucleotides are TGTGCCAGCGCCAGGGGGAACACTGAAGCTTTCTTT. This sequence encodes CASARGNTEAFF. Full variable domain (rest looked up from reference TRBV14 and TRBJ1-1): EAGVTQFPSHSVIEKGQTVTLRCDPISGHDNLYWYRRVMGKEIKFLLHFVKESKQDESGMPNNRFLAERTGGTYSTLKVQPAELEDSGVYFCASARGNTEAFFGQGTRLTVV.

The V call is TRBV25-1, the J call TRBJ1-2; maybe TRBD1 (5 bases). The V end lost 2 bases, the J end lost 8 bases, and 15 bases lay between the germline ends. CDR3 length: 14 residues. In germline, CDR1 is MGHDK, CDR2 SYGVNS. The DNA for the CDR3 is TGTGCCAGCAGTGAAGGGACGGCAGTTGGGGGCTACACCTTC. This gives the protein CASSEGTAVGGYTF.

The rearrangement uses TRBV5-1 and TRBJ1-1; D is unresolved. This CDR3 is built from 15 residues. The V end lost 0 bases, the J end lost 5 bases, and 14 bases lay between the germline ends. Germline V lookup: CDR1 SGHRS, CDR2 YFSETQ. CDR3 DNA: TGCGCCAGCAGCTTGGATGAGGGAGGAGGGACTGAAGCTTTCTTT. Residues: CASSLDEGGGTEAFF. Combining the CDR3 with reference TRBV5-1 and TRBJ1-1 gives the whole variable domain KAGVTQTPRYLIKTRGQQVTLSCSPISGHRSVSWYQQTPGQGLQFLFEYFSETQRNKGNFPGRFSGRQFSNSRSEMNVSTLELGDSALYLCASSLDEGGGTEAFFGQGTRLTVV.

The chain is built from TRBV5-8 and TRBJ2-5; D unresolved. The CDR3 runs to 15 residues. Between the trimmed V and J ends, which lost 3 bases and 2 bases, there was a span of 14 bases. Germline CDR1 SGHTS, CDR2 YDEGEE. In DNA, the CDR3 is TGTGCCAGCAGCTCGGAGCAGCCTATACAAGAGACCCAGTACTTC. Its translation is CASSSEQPIQETQYF. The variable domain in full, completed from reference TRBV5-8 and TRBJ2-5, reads EAGVTQSPTHLIKTRGQQATLRCSPISGHTSVYWYQQALGLGLQFLLWYDEGEERNRGNFPPRFSGRQFPNYSSELNVNALELEDSALYLCASSSEQPIQETQYFGPGTRLLVL.

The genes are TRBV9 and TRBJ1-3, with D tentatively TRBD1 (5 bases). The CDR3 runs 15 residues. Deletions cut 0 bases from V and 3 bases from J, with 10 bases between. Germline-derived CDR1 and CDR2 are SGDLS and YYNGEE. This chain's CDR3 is CASSVEAGSGNTIYF. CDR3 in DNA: TGTGCCAGCAGCGTAGAGGCAGGGAGTGGAAACACCATATATTTT.

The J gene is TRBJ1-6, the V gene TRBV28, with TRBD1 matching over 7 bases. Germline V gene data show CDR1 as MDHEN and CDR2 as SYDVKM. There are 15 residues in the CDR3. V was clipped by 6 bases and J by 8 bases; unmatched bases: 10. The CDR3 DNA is TGTGCCAGCAGAGGGTGGACAGGCGCAGATTCACCCCTCCACTTT. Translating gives CASRGWTGADSPLHF. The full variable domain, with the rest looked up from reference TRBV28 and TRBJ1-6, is DVKVTQSSRYLVKRTGEKVFLECVQDMDHENMFWYRQDPGLGLRLIYFSYDVKMKEKGDIPEGYSVSREKKERFSLILESASTNQTSMYLCASRGWTGADSPLHFGNGTRLTVT.

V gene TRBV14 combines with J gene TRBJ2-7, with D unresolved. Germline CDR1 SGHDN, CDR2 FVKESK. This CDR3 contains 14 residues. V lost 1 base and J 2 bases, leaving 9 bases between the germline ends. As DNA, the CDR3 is TGTGCCAGCAGCCAAGTTTCACTACCCTACGAGCAGTACTTC. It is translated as CASSQVSLPYEQYF.

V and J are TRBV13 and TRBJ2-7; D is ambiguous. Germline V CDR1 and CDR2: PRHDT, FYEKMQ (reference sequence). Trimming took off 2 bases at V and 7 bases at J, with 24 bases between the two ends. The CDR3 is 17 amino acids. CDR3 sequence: CASSLFAPWAPGREQYF. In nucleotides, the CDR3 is TGTGCCAGCAGCTTATTTGCCCCATGGGCTCCCGGTCGGGAGCAGTACTTC. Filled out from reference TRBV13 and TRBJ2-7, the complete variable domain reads AAGVIQSPRHLIKEKRETATLKCYPIPRHDTVYWYQQGPGQDPQFLISFYEKMQSDKGSIPDRFSAQQFSDYHSELNMSSLELGDSALYFCASSLFAPWAPGREQYFGPGTRLTVT.

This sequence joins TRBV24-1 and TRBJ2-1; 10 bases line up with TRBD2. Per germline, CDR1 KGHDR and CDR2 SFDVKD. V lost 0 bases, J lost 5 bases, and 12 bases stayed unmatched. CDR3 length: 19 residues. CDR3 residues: CATSDLSSQKGLADNEQFF. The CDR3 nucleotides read TGTGCCACCAGTGATTTGTCTTCCCAAAAAGGACTAGCGGACAATGAGCAGTTCTTC.

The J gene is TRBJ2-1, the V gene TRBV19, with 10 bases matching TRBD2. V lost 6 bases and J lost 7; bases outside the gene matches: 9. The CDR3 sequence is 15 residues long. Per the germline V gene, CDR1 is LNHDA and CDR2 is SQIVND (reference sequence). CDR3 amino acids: CASRERLAGVNEQFF. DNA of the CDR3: TGTGCCAGTAGGGAAAGGCTAGCGGGAGTGAATGAGCAGTTCTTC.

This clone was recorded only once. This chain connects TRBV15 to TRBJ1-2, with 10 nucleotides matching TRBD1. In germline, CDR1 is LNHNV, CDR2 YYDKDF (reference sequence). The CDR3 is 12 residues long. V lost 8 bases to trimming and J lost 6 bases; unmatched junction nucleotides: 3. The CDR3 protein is CATWGTGDGYTF. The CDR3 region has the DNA TGTGCCACCTGGGGGACAGGGGATGGCTACACCTTC.

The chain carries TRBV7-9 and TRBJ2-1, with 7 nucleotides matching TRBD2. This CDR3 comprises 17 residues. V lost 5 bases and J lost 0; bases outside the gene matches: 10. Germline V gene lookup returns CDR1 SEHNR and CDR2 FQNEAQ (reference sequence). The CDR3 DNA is TGTGCCAGCAGCCCTTCACTGGGCGGGGGCTCCTACAATGAGCAGTTCTTC. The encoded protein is CASSPSLGGGSYNEQFF. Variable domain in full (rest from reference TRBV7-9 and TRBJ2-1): DTGVSQNPRHKITKRGQNVTFRCDPISEHNRLYWYRQTLGQGPEFLTYFQNEAQLEKSRLLSDRFSAERPKGSFSTLEIQRTEQGDSAMYLCASSPSLGGGSYNEQFFGPGTRLTVL.

CDR3 nucleotides: TGTGCCAGCAGCTTAGGACGGATCACAGATACGCAGTATTTT. Amino acids: CASSLGRITDTQYF. J is TRBJ2-3 and V is TRBV11-3; D is ambiguous. The germline gives CDR1 SGHNT, CDR2 YENEEA. The CDR3 consists of 14 residues. V shed 1 base and J shed 2 bases, with 7 bases lying between them.

This chain's CDR3 is CASSLAIDLFNNNEQFF. The CDR3 DNA sequence: TGCGCCAGCAGCCTAGCCATAGACCTATTCAACAACAATGAGCAGTTCTTC. This chain uses TRBV4-3 with TRBJ2-1; D remains unclear. The CDR3 sequence is 17 residues long. The germline V gene encodes CDR1 LGHNA and CDR2 YSLEER. V gave up 4 bases and J gave up 5 bases, with 21 bases separating them.

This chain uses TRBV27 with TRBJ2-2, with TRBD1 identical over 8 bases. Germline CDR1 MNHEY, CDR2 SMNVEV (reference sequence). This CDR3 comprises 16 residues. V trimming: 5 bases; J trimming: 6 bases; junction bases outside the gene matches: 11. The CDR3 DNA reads TGTGCCAGCAGTCCAGGACAGGGCTATCTCTCCGGGGAGCTGTTTTTT. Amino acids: CASSPGQGYLSGELFF.

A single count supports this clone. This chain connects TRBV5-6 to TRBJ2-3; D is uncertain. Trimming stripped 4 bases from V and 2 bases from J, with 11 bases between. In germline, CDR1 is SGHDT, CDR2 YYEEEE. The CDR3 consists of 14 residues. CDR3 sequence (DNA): TGTGCCAGCAGCCCGGTGCGGTTCACAGATACGCAGTATTTT. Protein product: CASSPVRFTDTQYF.

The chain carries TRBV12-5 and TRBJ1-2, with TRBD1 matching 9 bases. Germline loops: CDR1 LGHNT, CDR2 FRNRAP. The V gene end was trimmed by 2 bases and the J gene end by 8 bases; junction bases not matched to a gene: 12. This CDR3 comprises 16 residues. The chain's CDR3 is CASGLPDPRTGEGYTF. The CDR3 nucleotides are TGTGCTAGTGGTTTGCCCGACCCCCGGACAGGGGAAGGCTACACCTTC.

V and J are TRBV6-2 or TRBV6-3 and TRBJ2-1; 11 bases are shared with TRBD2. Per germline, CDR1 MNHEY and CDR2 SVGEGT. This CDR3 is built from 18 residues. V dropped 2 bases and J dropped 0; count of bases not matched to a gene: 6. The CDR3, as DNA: TGTGCCAGCAGTTACGGGCTAGCGGGGGGACTCTCCTACAATGAGCAGTTCTTC. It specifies CASSYGLAGGLSYNEQFF.

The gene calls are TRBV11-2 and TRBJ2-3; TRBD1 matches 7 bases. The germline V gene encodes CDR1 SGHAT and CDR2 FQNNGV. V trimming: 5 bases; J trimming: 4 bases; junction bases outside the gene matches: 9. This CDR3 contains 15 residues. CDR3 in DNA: TGTGCCAGCAGCACATTTCGAACAGGGGCAGATACGCAGTATTTT. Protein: CASSTFRTGADTQYF. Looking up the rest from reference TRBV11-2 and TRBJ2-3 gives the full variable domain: EAGVAQSPRYKIIEKRQSVAFWCNPISGHATLYWYQQILGQGPKLLIQFQNNGVVDDSQLPKDRFSAERLKGVDSTLKIQPAKLEDSAVYLCASSTFRTGADTQYFGPGTRLTVL.

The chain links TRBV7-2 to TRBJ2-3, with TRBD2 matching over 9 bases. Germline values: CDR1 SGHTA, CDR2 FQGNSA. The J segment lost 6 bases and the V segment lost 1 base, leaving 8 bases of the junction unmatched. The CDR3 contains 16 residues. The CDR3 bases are TGTGCCAGCAGCTTAGTAGGCGGGAGGGCCCCGGATACGCAGTATTTT. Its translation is CASSLVGGRAPDTQYF.

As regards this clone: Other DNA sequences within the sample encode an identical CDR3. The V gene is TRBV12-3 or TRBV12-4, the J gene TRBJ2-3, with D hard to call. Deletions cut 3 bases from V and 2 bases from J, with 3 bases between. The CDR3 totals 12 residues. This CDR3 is CASSFNTDTQYF. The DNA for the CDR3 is TGTGCCAGCAGTTTTAACACAGATACGCAGTATTTT.

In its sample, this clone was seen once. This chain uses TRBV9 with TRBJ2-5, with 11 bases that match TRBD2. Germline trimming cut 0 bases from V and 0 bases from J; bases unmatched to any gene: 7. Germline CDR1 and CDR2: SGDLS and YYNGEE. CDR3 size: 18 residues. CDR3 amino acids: CASSVAGTSGRNQETQYF. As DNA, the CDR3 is TGTGCCAGCAGCGTAGCGGGGACTAGCGGTAGGAACCAAGAGACCCAGTACTTC.

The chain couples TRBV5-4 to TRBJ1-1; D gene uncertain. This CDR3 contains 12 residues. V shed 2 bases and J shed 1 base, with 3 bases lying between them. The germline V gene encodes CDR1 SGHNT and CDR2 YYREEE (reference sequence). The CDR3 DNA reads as TGTGCCAGCAGCTTTTCGAACACTGAAGCTTTCTTT. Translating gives CASSFSNTEAFF.

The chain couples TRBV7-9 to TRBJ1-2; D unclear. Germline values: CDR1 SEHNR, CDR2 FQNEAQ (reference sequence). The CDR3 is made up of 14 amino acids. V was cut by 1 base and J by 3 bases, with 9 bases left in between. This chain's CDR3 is CASSLEPPDYGYTF. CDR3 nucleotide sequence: TGTGCCAGCAGCTTAGAACCGCCGGACTATGGCTACACCTTC.